This T cell receptor beta chain comes out of a study of T cell changes during pregnancy in multiple sclerosis. TCRdb keeps only in-frame clones here, not all; method: immunoSEQ multiplex PCR. The sample carries about 49,000 clones, almost 95% recorded once. Germline V gene sequence: CDR1 LGHNA, CDR2 YSLEER. V shed 4 bases, J shed 4 bases, and the junction held 6 bases outside the gene matches. The CDR3 covers 14 residues. V gene TRBV4-3 combines with J gene TRBJ1-2; the match to TRBD1 covers 7 bases. The clonotype was recovered from a female donor in good health, enrolled as a control in a pregnancy study. The sequenced sample was CD4+ T cells from peripheral blood mononuclear cells, obtained in the second trimester of pregnancy. Written as DNA, the CDR3 is TGCGCCAGCAGCCCCCAGACAGGGACCTATGGCTACACCTTC. Its protein product is CASSPQTGTYGYTF.